This TCR beta chain was observed in a study of control samples from healthy donors and cancer patients. The repertoire was sequenced with immunoSEQ multiplex PCR; TCRdb's copy has only in-frame clones and lacks some. The sample includes about 150,000 clones, 85% to 95% of them seen just once. V was cut by 5 bases and J by 4 bases, with 14 bases left in between. There are 14 residues in the CDR3. Germline values: CDR1 SGHTA, CDR2 FQGNSA. The sample was blood. The chain carries TRBV7-2 and TRBJ1-2, with D tentatively TRBD1 (5 bases). The TCR was taken from a middle-aged man in good health. The CDR3 reads CASSPHQGAYGYTF. For the CDR3, the DNA is TGTGCCAGCAGCCCACACCAGGGAGCCTATGGCTACACCTTC.